Shown below are 9 T cell receptor beta chains from a single sample sequenced in a study of blood T cell repertoires in COVID-19. The method was immunoSEQ multiplex PCR; TCRdb's version includes in-frame clones alone and lacks a portion of them. Of more than 200,000 clones listed, roughly nine tenths are singletons. Sequences were obtained from peripheral blood. The receptors were gathered from a young man with active or convalescent COVID-19.

The chain recombines TRBV10-3 with TRBJ1-1; D is uncertain. Trimming pared 7 bases from V and 0 bases from J, leaving 9 bases between. Germline V gives CDR1 ENHRY, CDR2 SYGVKD. This CDR3 contains 13 residues. For the CDR3, the DNA is TGTGCCATCAATAAACAAATGAACACTGAAGCTTTCTTT. It codes for CAINKQMNTEAFF.

V usage is TRBV4-1 and J usage is TRBJ1-2; 10 bases match TRBD1. Germline-derived CDR1 and CDR2 are MGHRA and YSYEKL. The CDR3 sequence is 12 residues long. V was clipped by 6 bases and J by 6 bases; unmatched bases: 1. Written as DNA, the CDR3 is TGCGCCAGCAGAGGGACAGGGGATGGCTACACCTTC. Protein: CASRGTGDGYTF.

J is TRBJ2-3 and V is TRBV5-1; 9 bases line up with TRBD2. V lost 5 bases to trimming and J lost 0 bases; unmatched junction nucleotides: 13. The CDR3 length is 18 residues. Germline V gives CDR1 SGHRS, CDR2 YFSETQ. CDR3 DNA: TGCGCCAGCAGTTATTCCCTACTAGCGGGTCTTAGCACAGATACGCAGTATTTT. Translating it yields CASSYSLLAGLSTDTQYF. Together with reference TRBV5-1 and TRBJ2-3, the CDR3 gives the full variable domain: KAGVTQTPRYLIKTRGQQVTLSCSPISGHRSVSWYQQTPGQGLQFLFEYFSETQRNKGNFPGRFSGRQFSNSRSEMNVSTLELGDSALYLCASSYSLLAGLSTDTQYFGPGTRLTVL.

J is TRBJ2-2 and V is TRBV4-1; no definite D call. Trimming cost V 4 bases and J 3 bases, with 9 bases left between them. CDR3 size: 14 residues. Germline CDR1 and CDR2: MGHRA and YSYEKL. The CDR3 DNA follows: TGCGCCAGCAGCCCCCCCCATTACACCGGGGAGCTGTTTTTT. Protein product: CASSPPHYTGELFF.

The chain combines TRBV5-1 with TRBJ1-2; D possibly corresponds to TRBD1 (5 bases). CDR3 length: 17 residues. The V and J ends lost 4 bases and 4 bases respectively, with 23 bases between them. Germline CDR1 is SGHRS and CDR2 is YFSETQ. The CDR3 DNA reads TGCGCCAGCAGCCCTGGGCAGGGTTCAGGCACCATCTATGGCTACACCTTC. Translation: CASSPGQGSGTIYGYTF.

The J gene is TRBJ1-4, the V gene TRBV7-9; TRBD1 matches at 8 bases. The V segment lost 1 base and the J segment 7 bases; nucleotides outside the gene matches: 2. The CDR3 is made up of 14 amino acids. The germline V gene has CDR1 SEHNR and CDR2 FQNEAQ (reference sequence). CDR3 residues: CASSLGTGSEKLFF. The CDR3 DNA reads TGTGCCAGCAGCTTAGGGACAGGGAGTGAAAAACTGTTTTTT.

This sequence joins TRBV6-5 and TRBJ2-1, with 10 bases fitting TRBD2. Germline V gene data show CDR1 as MNHEY and CDR2 as SVGAGI. The CDR3 spans 14 residues. The V segment lost 6 bases and the J segment 10 bases; nucleotides outside the gene matches: 9. The CDR3 spells CASRVAGGSEEQFF. The CDR3 nucleotides read TGTGCCAGCAGAGTAGCGGGAGGATCGGAGGAGCAGTTCTTC.

V usage is TRBV6-2 or TRBV6-3 and J usage is TRBJ1-6, with TRBD1 matching over 7 bases. Germline trimming cut 5 bases from V and 16 bases from J; bases unmatched to any gene: 5. The CDR3 is 11 amino acids. The germline V gene has CDR1 MNHEY and CDR2 SVGEGT. The CDR3 protein is CASSEGQRLHF. CDR3 DNA: TGTGCCAGCAGTGAGGGACAGAGACTCCACTTT.

The CDR3 sequence: CATSGPANQPQHF. In DNA, the CDR3 is TGTGCCACCAGCGGGCCAGCAAATCAGCCCCAGCATTTT. This sequence joins TRBV15 and TRBJ1-5; D is unresolved. The CDR3 covers 13 residues. V was trimmed by 5 bases and J by 4 bases, leaving 9 bases between them. The V gene's germline CDR1 is LNHNV and CDR2 YYDKDF (reference sequence).